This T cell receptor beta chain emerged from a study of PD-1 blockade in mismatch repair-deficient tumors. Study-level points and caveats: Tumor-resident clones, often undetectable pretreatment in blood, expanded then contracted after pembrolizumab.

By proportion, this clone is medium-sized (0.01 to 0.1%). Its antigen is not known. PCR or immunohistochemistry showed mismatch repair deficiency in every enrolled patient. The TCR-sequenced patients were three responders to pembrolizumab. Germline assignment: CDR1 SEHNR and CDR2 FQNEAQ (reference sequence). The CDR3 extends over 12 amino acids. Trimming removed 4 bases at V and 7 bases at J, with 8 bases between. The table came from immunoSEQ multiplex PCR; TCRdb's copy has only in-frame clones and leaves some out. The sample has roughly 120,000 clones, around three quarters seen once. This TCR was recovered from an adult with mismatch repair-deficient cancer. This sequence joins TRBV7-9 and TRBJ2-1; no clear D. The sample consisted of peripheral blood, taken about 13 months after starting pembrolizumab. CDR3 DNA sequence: TGTGCCAGCAGCTCAAGCTGGAATGAGCAGTTCTTC. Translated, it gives CASSSSWNEQFF.